Listed below are T cell receptor beta chains from one sample, sequenced in a study of preoperative IRX-2 immunotherapy in early breast cancer. Assay: immunoSEQ multiplex PCR; the TCRdb copy retains only in-frame clones and omits some. The sample shows about 67,000 clones, approximately 94% of them seen only once. The specimen was collected from a patient treated with IRX-2 immunotherapy. These receptors were collected from a human donor with breast cancer. CDR3s leave out the opening cysteine and the closing phenylalanine or tryptophan. Fields, in order: J gene, V gene, CDR3 protein.

>TRBJ2-1|TRBV7-9
ASSLWGSSYNEQF
>TRBJ2-5|TRBV11-3
ASSKGQGRSETQY
>TRBJ2-1|TRBV5-1
ASNGGQHSYNEQF
>TRBJ2-2|TRBV18
ASSPGLGSAHPGTGELF
>TRBJ2-3|TRBV4-1
ASSQRGDGGRAQADTQY
>TRBJ1-1|TRBV5-1
ASSFLAKDTEAF
>TRBJ1-1|TRBV4-3
ASSQDEHTAHTEAF
>TRBJ2-2|TRBV7-2
ASSLEVWELF
>TRBJ2-7|TRBV7-3
ASSSFLRDPNYEQY
>TRBJ2-1|TRBV5-6
ASSSPSGTIRNEQF
>TRBJ1-3|TRBV10-3
AISYGSGNTIY
>TRBJ2-3|TRBV6-5
ASSYEIGGRDTQY
>TRBJ1-2|TRBV6-5
ASSYIRTYGYT
>TRBJ1-2|TRBV4-1
ASSQPDSSGGYYGYT
>TRBJ2-1|TRBV7-2
ASSLIAGAYNEQF
>TRBJ2-5|TRBV5-1
ASSKRQGAGETQY
>TRBJ2-7|TRBV10-1
ASSERVRPSSEQY
>TRBJ2-3|TRBV4-3
ASSQDFSGGAASTDTQY
>TRBJ1-1|TRBV5-6
ASSLQTPTEAF
>TRBJ2-1|TRBV30
AWSGPGDEQF
>TRBJ2-3|TRBV29-1
SVVVAGVGDTQY
>TRBJ2-5|TRBV5-4
ASSLEPGAETQY
>TRBJ1-5|TRBV21-1
ASSKADGPQH
>TRBJ1-1|TRBV5-6
ASTSRLNTEAF
>TRBJ1-5|TRBV18
ASSPSGGGNQPQH
>TRBJ2-2|TRBV10-3
AISGRPAGVLTSTGELF
>TRBJ2-7|TRBV9
ASSVWGFADEQY
>TRBJ2-2|TRBV5-4
ASSRPGVTTGELF
>TRBJ1-1|TRBV7-2
ASSLGYTEAF
>TRBJ2-5|TRBV9
ASSVAGQETQY
>TRBJ1-2|TRBV30
AWSVASESGYT
>TRBJ2-6|TRBV10-1
ASSGRSNRTSRANVLT
>TRBJ2-1|TRBV12-5
ASGGTESYNEQF
>TRBJ2-2|TRBV7-2
ASSVRAFGELF
>TRBJ2-7|TRBV28
ASSLPGTGPFEQY
>TRBJ1-6|TRBV9
ASSGPGQGLSSPLH
>TRBJ2-7|TRBV6-1
ASSVSAMYEQY
>TRBJ2-7|TRBV18
ASSLGVPSYEQY
>TRBJ2-7|TRBV10-3
AIGTGGQGFSEQY
>TRBJ1-6|TRBV19
ASLGGKNSPLH
>TRBJ2-3|TRBV9
ASDQTGLTGADTQY
>TRBJ1-1|TRBV28
ASSQLPVQGRQAF